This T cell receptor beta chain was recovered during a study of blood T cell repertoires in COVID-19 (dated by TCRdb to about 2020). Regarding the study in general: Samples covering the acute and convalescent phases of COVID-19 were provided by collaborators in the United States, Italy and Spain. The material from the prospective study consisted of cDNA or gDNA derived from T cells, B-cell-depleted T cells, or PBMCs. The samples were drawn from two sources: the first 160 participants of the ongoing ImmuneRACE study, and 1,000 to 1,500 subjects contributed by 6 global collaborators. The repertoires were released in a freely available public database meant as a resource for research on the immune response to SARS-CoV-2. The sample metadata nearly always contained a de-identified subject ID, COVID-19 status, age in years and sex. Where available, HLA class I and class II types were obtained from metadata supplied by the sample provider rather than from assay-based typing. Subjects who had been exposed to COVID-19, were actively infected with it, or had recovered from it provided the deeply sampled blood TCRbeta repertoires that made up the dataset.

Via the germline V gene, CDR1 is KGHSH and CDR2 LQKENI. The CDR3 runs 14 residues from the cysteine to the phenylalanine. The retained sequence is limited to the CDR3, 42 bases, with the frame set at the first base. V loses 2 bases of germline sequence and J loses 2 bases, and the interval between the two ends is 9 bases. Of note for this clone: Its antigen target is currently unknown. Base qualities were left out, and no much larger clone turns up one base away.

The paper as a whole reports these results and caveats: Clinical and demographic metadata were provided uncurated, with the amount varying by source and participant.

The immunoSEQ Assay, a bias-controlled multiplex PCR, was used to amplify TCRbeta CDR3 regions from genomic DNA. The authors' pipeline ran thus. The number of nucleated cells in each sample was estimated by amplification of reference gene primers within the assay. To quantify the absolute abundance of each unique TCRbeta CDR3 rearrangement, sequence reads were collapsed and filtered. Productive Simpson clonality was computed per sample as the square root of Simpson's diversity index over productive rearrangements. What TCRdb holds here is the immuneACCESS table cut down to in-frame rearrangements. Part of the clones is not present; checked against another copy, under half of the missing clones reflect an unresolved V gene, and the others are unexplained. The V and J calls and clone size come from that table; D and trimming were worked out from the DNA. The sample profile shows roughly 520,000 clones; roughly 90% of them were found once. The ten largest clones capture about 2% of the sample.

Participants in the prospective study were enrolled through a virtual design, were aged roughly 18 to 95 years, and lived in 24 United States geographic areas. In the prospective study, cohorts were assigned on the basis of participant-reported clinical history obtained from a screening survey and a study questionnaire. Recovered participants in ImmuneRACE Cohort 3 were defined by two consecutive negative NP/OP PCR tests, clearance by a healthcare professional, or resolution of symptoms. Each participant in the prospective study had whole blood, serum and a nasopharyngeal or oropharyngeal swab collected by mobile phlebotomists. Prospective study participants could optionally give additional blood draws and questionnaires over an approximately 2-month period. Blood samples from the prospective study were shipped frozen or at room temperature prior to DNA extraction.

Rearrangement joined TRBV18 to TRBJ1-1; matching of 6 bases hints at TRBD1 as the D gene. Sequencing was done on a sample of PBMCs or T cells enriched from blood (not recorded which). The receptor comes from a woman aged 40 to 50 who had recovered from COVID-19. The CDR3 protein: CASSPYRVNTEAFF. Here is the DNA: TGTGCCAGCTCACCATACAGGGTTAACACTGAAGCTTTCTTT.